The sequence of this T cell receptor beta chain was determined in a study of blood T cell repertoires in COVID-19. The protocol was immunoSEQ multiplex PCR, while the TCRdb copy is restricted to in-frame clones and leaves out a portion. The sample shows a few hundred thousand clones, 80% to 90% of them seen only once. The CDR3 totals 15 residues. Germline-derived CDR1 and CDR2 are SEHNR and FQNEAQ (reference sequence). The V end lost 1 base, the J end lost 2 bases, and 9 bases lay between the germline ends. The TCR sequence derives from a woman aged 40 to 50 who had been exposed to COVID-19. The chain joins TRBV7-9 to TRBJ2-1; TRBD2 might be the D (5 bases). Material for sequencing was PBMCs or T cells enriched from blood (not recorded which). The DNA of the CDR3 is TGTGCCAGCAGCTTAGTAAGCGGTCCCTACAATGAGCAGTTCTTC. This codes for CASSLVSGPYNEQFF.